These 20 T cell receptor beta chains share one sample of origin, sequenced in a study of response to subunit inactivated influenza vaccine. MiXCR was run by TCRdb on the RT-PCR reads, yielding one entry per CDR3 protein. The sample lists about 610,000 distinct CDR3 sequences, 13% to 15% occurring once. The sequenced sample was PBMCs from blood, obtained 11 to 12 days after vaccination. The receptors come from a man aged 50-59 years who received an inactivated influenza vaccine.

This chain joins TRBV29-1 and TRBJ2-3; 11 bases map to TRBD2. This CDR3 has 13 residues. Per the germline V gene, CDR1 is SQVTM and CDR2 is ANQGSEA. The V segment lost 8 bases and the J segment 4 bases; nucleotides outside the gene matches: 5. CDR3 bases: TGCAGCTTTACTAGCGGGAGCCCAGATACGCAGTATTTT. Protein sequence: CSFTSGSPDTQYF.

This clonotype was seen only a few times. The V gene is TRBV28, the J gene TRBJ1-1, with a weak D call TRBD1 (6 bases). Trimming removed 4 bases at V and 5 bases at J, with 11 bases between. Germline-derived CDR1 and CDR2 are MDHEN and SYDVKM. CDR3 size: 13 residues. CDR3 residues: CASSYREGTEAFF. In DNA, the CDR3 is TGTGCCAGCAGTTACAGGGAGGGGACTGAAGCTTTCTTT.

This chain links TRBV12-3 or TRBV12-4 with TRBJ1-1; no firm D call. Deletions cut 0 bases from V and 10 bases from J, with 12 bases between. The CDR3 runs to 13 residues. The CDR3 DNA reads TGTGCCAGCAGTTTAGCGGGATCTGGTGGAGCTTTCTTT. It specifies CASSLAGSGGAFF.

This clonotype has at least ten counts. The V and J genes are TRBV12-3 or TRBV12-4 and TRBJ2-1; 13 nucleotides agree with TRBD2. This CDR3 is 17 amino acids long. V was clipped by 4 bases and J by 0 bases; unmatched bases: 3. The CDR3 region has the DNA TGTGCCAGCAGTTCCGGACTAGCGGGAGCCTCCTACAATGAGCAGTTCTTC. The encoded protein is CASSSGLAGASYNEQFF.

This clonotype was seen repeatedly, ten times or more. This chain uses TRBV29-1 with TRBJ2-1; D gene ambiguous. Deletions cut 4 bases from V and 4 bases from J, with 5 bases between. Germline V gene data show CDR1 as SQVTM and CDR2 as ANQGSEA. The length of the CDR3 is 11 residues. The CDR3 DNA reads as TGCAGCGTTGGGGATTACAATGAGCAGTTCTTC. Translated, it gives CSVGDYNEQFF.

This clonotype was detected many times. V is TRBV5-4 and J is TRBJ2-2, with a tentative D call TRBD1 (5 bases). Deletions cut 4 bases from V and 3 bases from J, with 16 bases between. In germline, CDR1 is SGHNT, CDR2 YYREEE (reference sequence). The CDR3 consists of 16 residues. CDR3 DNA sequence: TGTGCCAGCAGCGGTACAAGGGGTGTGCACACCGGGGAGCTGTTTTTT. Its translation is CASSGTRGVHTGELFF.

This clonotype has more than one count but fewer than ten. The V call is TRBV12-3 or TRBV12-4, the J call TRBJ2-2; a weak D match, TRBD1 (6 bases). CDR3 length: 15 amino acids. Deletions cut 4 bases from V and 8 bases from J, with 17 bases between. The CDR3 loop is CASSSTGTAFGELFF. DNA of the CDR3: TGTGCCAGCAGTTCCACAGGGACGGCGTTTGGGGAGCTGTTTTTT.

This clonotype was counted a few times. The CDR3, as DNA: TGTGCCAGCAGTTTAACCCCCTATAGCAATCAGCCCCAGCATTTT. Protein product: CASSLTPYSNQPQHF. J is TRBJ1-5 and V is TRBV12-3 or TRBV12-4; no reliable D call. This CDR3 comprises 15 residues. Trimming stripped 2 bases from V and 0 bases from J, with 8 bases between.

This clonotype has a count of ten or more. V and J are TRBV23-1 and TRBJ1-2; TRBD1 is a possible D gene (5 bases). TRBV23-1 is an ORF, and what it does is uncertain. The CDR3 contains 10 residues. Trimming left V 6 bases short and J 14 bases short, with 13 bases between. Here the CDR3 reads CASSRTGETF. The CDR3 nucleotides are TGCGCCAGCAGCAGAACGGGGGAGACCTTC.

This clonotype was found many times. The genes are TRBV20-1 and TRBJ2-1; D possibly corresponds to TRBD2 (6 bases). With 1 base removed from V and 7 bases from J, the gap between germline ends came to 8 bases. The CDR3 totals 12 residues. The germline gives CDR1 DFQATT, CDR2 SNEGSKA (reference sequence). CDR3 nucleotide sequence: TGCAGTGCTAGAGGGAGGGTGAATGAGCAGTTCTTC. As protein: CSARGRVNEQFF.

V is TRBV5-5 and J is TRBJ2-5; 8 bases match TRBD2. The CDR3 is 16 amino acids. J was trimmed by 0 bases and V by 5 bases; bases with no gene match: 9. Germline-derived CDR1 and CDR2 are SGHKS and YYEKEE (reference sequence). This chain's CDR3 is CASSYLGGEYQETQYF. The CDR3 nucleotides are TGTGCCAGCAGTTATCTCGGGGGGGAATACCAAGAGACCCAGTACTTC. The full variable domain, rest sourced from reference TRBV5-5 and TRBJ2-5, is DAGVTQSPTHLIKTRGQQVTLRCSPISGHKSVSWYQQVLGQGPQFIFQYYEKEERGRGNFPDRFSARQFPNYSSELNVNALLLGDSALYLCASSYLGGEYQETQYFGPGTRLLVL.

The V gene is TRBV6-2 or TRBV6-3, the J gene TRBJ2-5, with D possibly TRBD2 on 5 matching bases. This CDR3 is built from 14 residues. The germline gives CDR1 MNHEY, CDR2 SVGEGT. V lost 4 bases to trimming and J lost 8 bases, with 17 bases between them. The CDR3, as DNA: TGTGCCAGCAGTTTGACATCAACTAGTAATACCCAGTACTTC. Amino acid sequence: CASSLTSTSNTQYF.

This clonotype was observed many times. The gene calls are TRBV7-2 and TRBJ2-7; a possible D gene is TRBD2 (6 bases). The germline V gene encodes CDR1 SGHTA and CDR2 FQGNSA. V lost 3 bases, J lost 3 bases, and 9 bases lay in between. The CDR3 contains 13 residues. CDR3 coding DNA: TGTGCCAGCAGCTTTGGGGGACTCTACGAGCAGTACTTC. Its protein is CASSFGGLYEQYF.

In DNA form, the CDR3 reads TGCGCCAGACCTCCTAGCGGGATAGCCTACGAGCAGTACTTC. Its translation is CARPPSGIAYEQYF. The chain combines TRBV5-1 with TRBJ2-7; 9 bases are shared with TRBD2. This CDR3 comprises 14 residues. The V gene's germline CDR1 is SGHRS and CDR2 YFSETQ. J was trimmed by 2 bases and V by 8 bases; bases with no gene match: 8.

This clonotype came up a few times. This chain links TRBV12-3 or TRBV12-4 with TRBJ1-6; 7 nucleotides agree with TRBD1. Losses at the gene ends were 4 bases for V and 16 bases for J; bases not matched to a gene: 7. The CDR3 is 12 residues long. Written as DNA, the CDR3 is TGTGCCAGCAGTTCCCTAGGACAGGCTCTCCACTTT. Its protein product is CASSSLGQALHF.

The chain has TRBV10-3 and TRBJ2-7, with a possible D match to TRBD1 (6 bases). The CDR3 sequence is 14 residues long. Looked up from germline, CDR1 is ENHRY and CDR2 is SYGVKD. Trimming left V 2 bases short and J 2 bases short, with 10 bases between. The CDR3 DNA reads TGTGCCATCAGTGAGCGGACAGACACCTACGAGCAGTACTTC. Protein product: CAISERTDTYEQYF.

This clonotype was seen only a few times. The rearrangement joins TRBV25-1 to TRBJ2-1; 10 bases agree with TRBD1. Germline CDR1 is MGHDK and CDR2 is SYGVNS. CDR3 length equals 14 residues. Unmatched junction bases numbered 5, after V lost 4 bases and J lost 8 bases. CDR3 DNA: TGTGCCAGCAGTGGGGACAGGGGAAGGGATGAGCAGTTCTTC. It is translated as CASSGDRGRDEQFF.

A few counts support this clonotype. This sequence joins TRBV20-1 and TRBJ2-4, with a weak D call TRBD2 (6 bases). The length of the CDR3 is 13 residues. V lost 5 bases and J 0 bases, leaving 8 bases between the germline ends. Germline-derived CDR1 and CDR2 are DFQATT and SNEGSKA (reference sequence). The CDR3 loop reads CSASSVAKNIQYF. In DNA, the CDR3 is TGCAGTGCTTCTAGCGTAGCCAAAAACATTCAGTACTTC.

There are a few counts of this clonotype. The chain joins TRBV4-2 to TRBJ2-3; D possibly corresponds to TRBD2 (6 bases). The CDR3 sequence is 16 residues long. Per the germline V gene, CDR1 is LGHNA and CDR2 is YNFKEQ. The V gene lost 1 base and the J gene lost 0 bases, with 11 bases spanning the gap. Here the CDR3 DNA reads TGTGCCAGCAGCCAAGTTGCTAGCGCTAGCACAGATACGCAGTATTTT. This sequence encodes CASSQVASASTDTQYF.

The genes are TRBV5-1 and TRBJ2-5; D might be TRBD1 or TRBD2, each matching 5 bases. V was pared by 1 base and J by 2 bases, with 9 bases between. Looked up from germline, CDR1 is SGHRS and CDR2 is YFSETQ. The length of the CDR3 is 14 residues. This chain's CDR3 is CASSLRDVQETQYF. The CDR3 region has the DNA TGCGCCAGCAGCTTGCGGGACGTACAAGAGACCCAGTACTTC.